This entry lists 29 T cell receptor beta chains sequenced from one sample in a study of vaccination and CD4 T cells after COVID-19. Their antigen targets remain unknown. Treatment here: roughly 11-day PBMC culture with coronavirus spike peptide pools or control peptides (ViraFEST assay). CD4+ T-cell collection from the unexposed donor predated the COVID-19 pandemic (2011-2018). Cultured CD4+ T-cell DNA underwent Oncomine TCR Beta short-read sequencing. MiXCR, run by TCRdb on the PCR reads, gives a single entry per CDR3 protein. The sample shows 6,000 to 7,500 distinct CDR3 sequences, roughly 50% of them seen only once. Sequencing was carried out using CD4+ T cells from blood, cultured in vitro. Receptor source: a human donor in good health.

This clonotype has just a few counts. V and J are TRBV20-1 and TRBJ2-1; the D gene could be TRBD1 or TRBD2 (5 bases each). The germline V gene encodes CDR1 DFQATT and CDR2 SNEGSKA (reference sequence). The CDR3 loop spans 15 amino acids. V gave up 1 base and J gave up 4 bases, with 14 bases separating them. The CDR3 DNA reads as TGCAGTGCTAGAGGGGGGTCCTTGGGGTACAATGAGCAGTTCTTC. Translation: CSARGGSLGYNEQFF.

In this sample, this clonotype is medium-sized. The CDR3 sequence: CSAHATSVGTGFAHGYTF. For the CDR3, the DNA is TGCAGTGCTCATGCAACTTCGGTTGGGACAGGGTTTGCCCATGGCTACACCTTC. This chain links TRBV20-1 with TRBJ1-2; 9 positions agree with TRBD1. This CDR3 spans 18 amino acids. Trimming removed 5 bases from V and 6 bases from J; junction bases left unmatched: 22. CDR1 DFQATT and CDR2 SNEGSKA come from the germline V gene (reference sequence).

The chain combines TRBV20-1 with TRBJ1-1; perhaps TRBD1 as D (6 bases). Germline CDR1 DFQATT, CDR2 SNEGSKA (reference sequence). V lost 3 bases and J lost 5, with 16 bases in between. CDR3 size: 14 residues. The CDR3 DNA reads as TGCAGTGCTAGGCTAGGGGGGGTTAGGACTGAAGCTTTCTTT. Amino acid sequence: CSARLGGVRTEAFF.

The V gene is TRBV6-2 or TRBV6-3, the J gene TRBJ1-6; 7 bases match TRBD1. The CDR3 sequence is 14 residues long. CDR1 is MNHEY and CDR2 is SVGEGT in the germline V gene. Unmatched junction bases numbered 0, after V lost 5 bases and J lost 2 bases. The CDR3 region has the DNA TGTGCCAGCAGTGACAGGGCCTATAATTCACCCCTCCACTTT. This codes for CASSDRAYNSPLHF.

The rearrangement links TRBV30 to TRBJ2-3; D is perhaps TRBD2 (7 bases). The CDR3 has 12 amino acids. CDR1 and CDR2 from the germline V gene are GTSNPN and SVGIG (reference sequence). Trimming took 0 bases from V and 8 from J, leaving 9 bases between them. Here the CDR3 DNA reads TGTGCCTGGAGTGTGGGAGGGGGTACGCAGTATTTT. It encodes CAWSVGGGTQYF.

The gene calls are TRBV19 and TRBJ1-5; TRBD1 matches at 7 bases. Trimming at V came to 3 bases and at J to 2 bases, leaving 7 bases not matched to a gene. Germline CDR1 is LNHDA and CDR2 is SQIVND (reference sequence). There are 16 residues in the CDR3. CDR3 sequence: CASSILRTGGNQPQHF. The CDR3 nucleotides read TGTGCCAGTAGTATTTTGCGGACAGGAGGCAATCAGCCCCAGCATTTT. The whole variable domain, filled in from reference TRBV19 and TRBJ1-5, reads DGGITQSPKYLFRKEGQNVTLSCEQNLNHDAMYWYRQDPGQGLRLIYYSQIVNDFQKGDIAEGYSVSREKKESFPLTVTSAQKNPTAFYLCASSILRTGGNQPQHFGDGTRLSIL.

This clonotype was seen a handful of times. The J gene is TRBJ2-7, the V gene TRBV10-3, with D unclear. CDR1 ENHRY and CDR2 SYGVKD come from the germline V gene. V was shortened by 9 bases and J by 3 bases, with 18 bases between the two germline ends. The CDR3 extends over 14 amino acids. The CDR3 sequence: CAIFDPGRIYEQYF. The CDR3 DNA reads TGTGCCATTTTCGATCCAGGACGAATCTACGAGCAGTACTTC.

This clonotype was picked up a small number of times. The CDR3 spells CSAREDRGGGTDTQYF. The CDR3 coding sequence is TGCAGTGCTAGAGAGGACAGGGGGGGAGGCACAGATACGCAGTATTTT. This chain connects TRBV20-1 to TRBJ2-3, with 10 nucleotides matching TRBD1. The germline CDR1 and CDR2 sequences are DFQATT and SNEGSKA (reference sequence). V lost 0 bases to trimming and J lost 1 base; unmatched junction nucleotides: 4. CDR3 length equals 16 residues.

This clonotype was counted only a few times. The chain is built from TRBV5-6 and TRBJ2-7, with D perhaps matching TRBD2 (7 bases). Germline V lookup: CDR1 SGHDT, CDR2 YYEEEE. This CDR3 region has 16 residues. V lost 1 base and J lost 2, with 16 bases in between. The CDR3 sequence: CASSLSGGQVAYEQYF. CDR3 DNA: TGTGCCAGCAGCTTGTCGGGGGGCCAAGTAGCCTACGAGCAGTACTTC.

This clonotype was observed a handful of times. This rearrangement joins TRBV6-1 to TRBJ2-7, with 10 bases identical to TRBD2. With V trimmed by 5 bases and J by 2 bases, 9 bases remained unmatched. The CDR3 consists of 16 residues. In germline, CDR1 is MNHNS, CDR2 SASEGT. The CDR3 loop is CASSQSSSGSAYEQYF. The CDR3 DNA reads TGTGCCAGCAGTCAAAGCTCTAGCGGGAGTGCCTACGAGCAGTACTTC.

The J gene is TRBJ2-2, the V gene TRBV27, with a tentative D call TRBD2 (7 bases). This CDR3 has 15 amino acids. Deletions cut 2 bases from V and 6 bases from J, with 13 bases between. Germline CDR1 is MNHEY and CDR2 is SMNVEV (reference sequence). CDR3 in DNA: TGTGCCAGCAGTTTAAAGGGGGGGCTCCCCGGGGAGCTGTTTTTT. It yields the protein CASSLKGGLPGELFF.

The V gene is TRBV7-2, the J gene TRBJ1-2, with D perhaps TRBD1 (5 bases). The CDR3 has 14 amino acids. Deletions cut 4 bases from V and 4 bases from J, with 13 bases between. Germline CDR1 is SGHTA and CDR2 is FQGNSA. The CDR3, as DNA: TGTGCCAGCAGCTCGGGACGGCCGAGCTATGGCTACACCTTC. Its translation: CASSSGRPSYGYTF.

The chain is built from TRBV28 and TRBJ2-6; perhaps D is TRBD1 or TRBD2 (6 bases each). Germline CDR1 MDHEN, CDR2 SYDVKM. Trimming took 7 bases from V and 2 from J, leaving 12 bases between them. This CDR3 is 15 amino acids long. CDR3 sequence: CASTLRGPGANVLTF. DNA for the CDR3: TGTGCCAGCACCTTACGGGGGCCTGGGGCCAACGTCCTGACTTTC.

In its sample, this clonotype was seen once. The rearrangement links TRBV19 to TRBJ2-7; D call uncertain. The germline V gene encodes CDR1 LNHDA and CDR2 SQIVND (reference sequence). The ends were cut back, 5 bases at V and 5 bases at J, with 7 bases in the middle. This CDR3 comprises 11 residues. CDR3: CASSLGDEQYF. The CDR3, as DNA: TGTGCCAGTAGTTTGGGTGACGAGCAGTACTTC. The variable domain in full, with the rest retrieved from reference TRBV19 and TRBJ2-7, is DGGITQSPKYLFRKEGQNVTLSCEQNLNHDAMYWYRQDPGQGLRLIYYSQIVNDFQKGDIAEGYSVSREKKESFPLTVTSAQKNPTAFYLCASSLGDEQYFGPGTRLTVT.

The table lists this clonotype with a few counts. The chain uses TRBV15 and TRBJ1-2; no definite D call. The ends were cut back, 1 base at V and 1 base at J, with 10 bases in the middle. This CDR3 contains 15 residues. Germline V CDR1 and CDR2: LNHNV, YYDKDF (reference sequence). The CDR3 is CATSRVVGSNYGYTF. In DNA, the CDR3 is TGTGCCACCAGCAGAGTGGTGGGCAGTAACTATGGCTACACCTTC.

The chain combines TRBV5-6 with TRBJ1-5; no firm D call. V lost 4 bases to trimming and J lost 5 bases, with 10 bases between them. The CDR3 has 13 residues. CDR1 is SGHDT and CDR2 is YYEEEE in the germline V gene. The CDR3 spells CASSQGFDQPQHF. CDR3 DNA sequence: TGTGCCAGCAGCCAAGGGTTTGATCAGCCCCAGCATTTT.

The chain combines TRBV27 with TRBJ2-3; 8 bases are a match to TRBD2. There are 15 residues in the CDR3. Germline CDR1 reads MNHEY; CDR2 reads SMNVEV (reference sequence). Trimming removed 5 bases from V and 0 bases from J; junction bases left unmatched: 4. The CDR3 loop reads CASSRRGVSTDTQYF. CDR3 bases: TGTGCCAGCAGTAGGCGGGGGGTTAGCACAGATACGCAGTATTTT.

In its sample, this clonotype was seen a few times. This sequence joins TRBV15 and TRBJ2-1; 7 bases fit TRBD2. This CDR3 spans 15 amino acids. V trimming: 6 bases; J trimming: 8 bases; junction bases outside the gene matches: 13. Germline V gives CDR1 LNHNV, CDR2 YYDKDF (reference sequence). CDR3 DNA sequence: TGTGCCACCAGATGGGAGGGAATAGGGTCGGATGAGCAGTTCTTC. Amino acid sequence: CATRWEGIGSDEQFF. Full variable domain (rest looked up from reference TRBV15 and TRBJ2-1): DAMVIQNPRYQVTQFGKPVTLSCSQTLNHNVMYWYQQKSSQAPKLLFHYYDKDFNNEADTPDNFQSRRPNTSFCFLDIRSPGLGDTAMYLCATRWEGIGSDEQFFGPGTRLTVL.

In this sample, this clonotype turned up a few times. V gene TRBV5-8 combines with J gene TRBJ1-1; D unresolved. The V end lost 4 bases, the J end lost 3 bases, and 16 bases lay between the germline ends. This CDR3 is 15 amino acids long. CDR1 and CDR2 (germline): SGHTS, YDEGEE. The CDR3, as DNA: TGTGCCAGCAGCGTGAAAAGACGGCAATACACTGAAGCTTTCTTT. Translation gives CASSVKRRQYTEAFF.

The rearrangement uses TRBV20-1 and TRBJ1-1, with D perhaps TRBD1 (6 bases). In germline, CDR1 is DFQATT, CDR2 SNEGSKA (reference sequence). The germline V and J ends were trimmed by 2 bases and 10 bases, with 17 bases remaining between them. The CDR3 has 13 amino acids. CDR3 sequence reads: CSARNPDRGAAFF. In DNA form, the CDR3 reads TGCAGTGCTAGAAATCCGGACAGAGGGGCAGCTTTCTTT.

The chain employs TRBV6-1 and TRBJ1-5; no clear D gene. Trimming took off 10 bases at V and 5 bases at J, with 18 bases between the two ends. The germline gives CDR1 MNHNS, CDR2 SASEGT. The length of the CDR3 is 14 residues. The CDR3 sequence is CATAPWTEDQPQHF. CDR3 sequence (DNA): TGTGCCACGGCCCCCTGGACGGAGGATCAGCCCCAGCATTTT.

This clonotype was counted between two and nine times. This chain uses TRBV30 with TRBJ1-2; possibly TRBD1 for D (5 bases). V lost 0 bases and J lost 5, with 16 bases in between. The CDR3 spans 15 residues. Per the germline V gene, CDR1 is GTSNPN and CDR2 is SVGIG (reference sequence). The CDR3 is CAWSVRAGFVYGYTF. The CDR3 bases are TGTGCCTGGAGTGTAAGGGCAGGGTTCGTTTATGGCTACACCTTC.

The chain joins TRBV6-1 to TRBJ2-3, with D maybe TRBD2 (5 bases). CDR3 length: 15 amino acids. Germline V CDR1 and CDR2: MNHNS, SASEGT. The germline V and J ends were trimmed by 7 bases and 4 bases, with 18 bases remaining between them. The CDR3 sequence: CASNPGGSWADTQYF. CDR3 DNA: TGTGCCAGCAACCCCGGCGGGTCTTGGGCAGATACGCAGTATTTT.

This chain connects TRBV20-1 to TRBJ2-1, with 8 bases lining up with TRBD1. Losses at the gene ends were 5 bases for V and 6 bases for J; bases not matched to a gene: 9. Germline-derived CDR1 and CDR2 are DFQATT and SNEGSKA (reference sequence). This CDR3 region has 14 residues. The CDR3 DNA reads as TGCAGTGCTCAAGGGGGACAGGTATCCAATGAGCAGTTCTTC. This translates into CSAQGGQVSNEQFF.

This chain links TRBV20-1 with TRBJ1-2; 10 nucleotides line up with TRBD1. Germline CDR1 DFQATT, CDR2 SNEGSKA (reference sequence). After removal of 6 bases from V and 2 bases from J, the junction contained 3 bases not matched to a gene. The CDR3 loop spans 13 amino acids. For the CDR3, the DNA is TGCAGTGCCCCGGGACAGGGGAACTATGGCTACACCTTC. Translation: CSAPGQGNYGYTF.

This chain connects TRBV7-9 to TRBJ1-1, with D possibly TRBD1 on 5 matching bases. V lost 1 base and J lost 2, with 11 bases in between. There are 15 residues in the CDR3. Looked up from germline, CDR1 is SEHNR and CDR2 is FQNEAQ (reference sequence). The CDR3 sequence is CASSLGGAENTEAFF. The CDR3, as DNA: TGTGCCAGCAGCTTAGGTGGGGCTGAAAACACTGAAGCTTTCTTT.

This clonotype was picked up a small number of times. The chain is built from TRBV20-1 and TRBJ1-6, with 9 bases that match TRBD1. CDR1 and CDR2 from the germline V gene are DFQATT and SNEGSKA (reference sequence). V lost 5 bases, J lost 2 bases, and 4 bases stayed unmatched. The CDR3 sequence is 15 residues long. CDR3 bases: TGCAGTGCTTTCCGGACAGGGGCCTATAATTCACCCCTCCACTTT. It encodes CSAFRTGAYNSPLHF.

V gene TRBV6-1 combines with J gene TRBJ2-7, with 8 bases that match TRBD1. J lost 2 bases, V lost 4 bases, and 7 bases had no gene match. Germline V gene lookup returns CDR1 MNHNS and CDR2 SASEGT. The CDR3 spans 15 residues. Written as DNA, the CDR3 is TGTGCCAGCAGTGCGACAGGGGTCAGCCCCTACGAGCAGTACTTC. It specifies CASSATGVSPYEQYF.

The chain combines TRBV7-6 with TRBJ2-2; no definite D call. This CDR3 region has 11 residues. Per the germline V gene, CDR1 is SGHVS and CDR2 is FNYEAQ. V was cut by 2 bases and J by 5 bases, with 0 bases left in between. CDR3 residues: CASSLTGELFF. The CDR3 DNA reads TGTGCCAGCAGCTTAACCGGGGAGCTGTTTTTT.